These 17 T cell receptor beta chains share one sample of origin, sequenced in a study of cytomegalovirus exposure and HLA in healthy donors (dated by TCRdb to the late 2010s). Library preparation employed the immunoSEQ multiplex PCR assay. Imported from immuneACCESS, the table was reduced by TCRdb to in-frame sequences with V and J called. These copies leave out some clones; in studies compared against another copy, an unresolved V gene accounts for under half, and the cause of the remainder is not known. Here the sample has fewer than 400,000 clones; more than 80% occur a single time. The top ten constitute around 0.8% of the sample. Specimen: PBMCs. The receptors come from a woman under 30 in good health and CMV-seronegative.

The V gene is TRBV6-5, the J gene TRBJ2-1; 10 positions agree with TRBD2. The CDR3 spans 14 residues. J lost 5 bases, V lost 5 bases, and 3 bases had no gene match. In germline, CDR1 is MNHEY, CDR2 SVGAGI. The CDR3 DNA reads as TGTGCCAGCAGTAGCGGGAGGGCCGACAATGAGCAGTTCTTC. Translation gives CASSSGRADNEQFF.

This chain uses TRBV27 with TRBJ2-7; 10 nucleotides match TRBD2. After removal of 0 bases from V and 4 bases from J, the junction contained 6 bases not matched to a gene. The CDR3 totals 16 residues. Germline CDR1 MNHEY, CDR2 SMNVEV (reference sequence). The CDR3 spells CASSLSMASGRYEQYF. The CDR3 DNA follows: TGTGCCAGCAGTTTATCGATGGCTAGCGGGAGATACGAGCAGTACTTC.

This chain connects TRBV28 to TRBJ1-3; D is possibly TRBD1 (5 bases). V shed 3 bases and J shed 0 bases, with 12 bases lying between them. Germline V gene sequence: CDR1 MDHEN, CDR2 SYDVKM. This CDR3 contains 16 residues. CDR3 loop: CASSLRDSNSGNTIYF. DNA of the CDR3: TGTGCCAGCAGTTTGCGGGACTCCAACTCTGGAAACACCATATATTTT. The full variable domain, its missing parts supplied by reference TRBV28 and TRBJ1-3, is DVKVTQSSRYLVKRTGEKVFLECVQDMDHENMFWYRQDPGLGLRLIYFSYDVKMKEKGDIPEGYSVSREKKERFSLILESASTNQTSMYLCASSLRDSNSGNTIYFGEGSWLTVV.

The rearrangement joins TRBV25-1 to TRBJ1-1, with 10 nucleotides matching TRBD1. V shed 0 bases and J 9 bases; nucleotides not matched to a gene: 1. Looked up from germline, CDR1 is MGHDK and CDR2 is SYGVNS. This CDR3 is 13 amino acids long. The CDR3 protein is CASSEYDRGQAFF. CDR3 DNA: TGTGCCAGCAGTGAATATGACAGGGGGCAAGCTTTCTTT.

The rearrangement links TRBV30 to TRBJ2-2, with TRBD1 as a possible D gene (5 bases). The germline CDR1 and CDR2 sequences are GTSNPN and SVGIG (reference sequence). With 0 bases removed from V and 6 bases from J, the gap between germline ends came to 8 bases. The CDR3 has 13 amino acids. Here the CDR3 DNA reads TGTGCCTGGAGTGTAGAAGGGGCCGGGGAGCTGTTTTTT. Translating gives CAWSVEGAGELFF.

About this clone: Mismatch with germline at one junction end may stem from a read error. CDR3 in DNA: TGCACCGTTACCCGAGGAAGCACAGATACGCAGTATTTT. Translated: CTVTRGSTDTQYF. The chain combines TRBV29-1 with TRBJ2-3; no reliable D call. The CDR3 has 13 amino acids. Germline V gene lookup returns CDR1 SQVTM and CDR2 ANQGSEA.

V is TRBV7-9 and J is TRBJ2-7, with D unclear. V lost 5 bases and J lost 6, with 11 bases in between. Germline V gene lookup returns CDR1 SEHNR and CDR2 FQNEAQ (reference sequence). The length of the CDR3 is 12 residues. CDR3 loop: CASSPPGPEQYF. In DNA form, the CDR3 reads TGTGCCAGCAGCCCCCCGGGTCCCGAGCAGTACTTC. The full variable domain, rest sourced from reference TRBV7-9 and TRBJ2-7, is DTGVSQNPRHKITKRGQNVTFRCDPISEHNRLYWYRQTLGQGPEFLTYFQNEAQLEKSRLLSDRFSAERPKGSFSTLEIQRTEQGDSAMYLCASSPPGPEQYFGPGTRLTVT.

The CDR3, as DNA: TGTGCCAGCAGCGCAAGGGGGTACGAGCAGTACTTC. Translation: CASSARGYEQYF. The rearrangement uses TRBV5-6 and TRBJ2-7; TRBD1 is a possible D gene (6 bases). CDR3 length equals 12 residues. V dropped 4 bases and J dropped 4 bases, with 9 bases sitting between them. Germline V lookup: CDR1 SGHDT, CDR2 YYEEEE.

This sequence joins TRBV5-1 and TRBJ2-1, with 7 bases lining up with TRBD2. The CDR3 is made up of 15 amino acids. V lost 0 bases, J lost 3 bases, and 3 bases stayed unmatched. Germline assignment: CDR1 SGHRS and CDR2 YFSETQ. The CDR3 DNA reads as TGCGCCAGCAGCTTGGCGGGAGGCCGCTACAATGAGCAGTTCTTC. Translation: CASSLAGGRYNEQFF.

In this sample, this clone turned up once. J is TRBJ2-3 and V is TRBV1; TRBD2 is the table's D call, not checked against the DNA. TRBV1 has pseudogene status. This CDR3 is built from 15 residues. CDR3 amino acids: CTSSQHPVVLGTQYF. Written as DNA, the CDR3 is TGCACCAGCAGCCAACACCCCGTAGTTCTTGGTACGCAGTATTTT.

This clone was counted a single time. V gene TRBV7-2 combines with J gene TRBJ2-3; D is undetermined. This CDR3 is 11 amino acids long. The V end was cut by 7 bases, the J end by 3 bases, with 5 bases between. Germline CDR1 reads SGHTA; CDR2 reads FQGNSA. CDR3 sequence reads: CASTQTDTQYF. DNA of the CDR3: TGTGCCAGCACCCAGACAGATACGCAGTATTTT.

This clone was observed a single time. The chain joins TRBV11-3 to TRBJ1-5; 10 bases are a match to TRBD1. From germline, CDR1 is SGHNT and CDR2 YENEEA. With V trimmed by 2 bases and J by 5 bases, 3 bases remained unmatched. This CDR3 contains 15 residues. The DNA for the CDR3 is TGTGCCAGCAGCTTATCCGACAGGGGGCATCAGCCCCAGCATTTT. This encodes CASSLSDRGHQPQHF.

As DNA, the CDR3 is TGCGCCAGCAGCCCGGGACAGACAACGGAGACCCAGTACTTC. Its protein is CASSPGQTTETQYF. This chain connects TRBV5-1 to TRBJ2-5; TRBD1 matches 7 bases. Germline CDR1 and CDR2: SGHRS and YFSETQ. J lost 5 bases, V lost 4 bases, and 8 bases had no gene match. The CDR3 sequence is 14 residues long. Drawing the rest from reference TRBV5-1 and TRBJ2-5, the complete variable domain is KAGVTQTPRYLIKTRGQQVTLSCSPISGHRSVSWYQQTPGQGLQFLFEYFSETQRNKGNFPGRFSGRQFSNSRSEMNVSTLELGDSALYLCASSPGQTTETQYFGPGTRLLVL.

The chain employs TRBV27 and TRBJ2-2, with D perhaps TRBD1 (5 bases). The CDR3 contains 17 residues. V gave up 4 bases and J gave up 2 bases, with 17 bases separating them. Per the germline V gene, CDR1 is MNHEY and CDR2 is SMNVEV (reference sequence). CDR3 sequence (DNA): TGTGCCAGCAGTTCGAAGTATGCAGGGCGAAACACCGGGGAGCTGTTTTTT. It is translated as CASSSKYAGRNTGELFF.

CDR3 region: CASSSLARSYNEQFF. The CDR3 DNA reads as TGTGCCAGCAGCTCTTTGGCTCGTTCCTACAATGAGCAGTTCTTC. The J gene is TRBJ2-1, the V gene TRBV7-8; D gene ambiguous. Germline V gene data show CDR1 as SGHVS and CDR2 as FQNEAQ. Between the trimmed V and J ends, which lost 4 bases and 1 base, there was a span of 11 bases. The CDR3 sequence is 15 residues long.

Remarks on this clone: Other DNA sequences in this specimen translate into the identical CDR3. This chain's CDR3 is CASSYSGLAGYEQYF. The CDR3 DNA sequence: TGTGCCAGCAGTTACTCGGGGCTAGCGGGCTACGAGCAGTACTTC. This chain uses TRBV6-5 with TRBJ2-7; 8 nucleotides line up with TRBD2. The CDR3 has 15 amino acids. From germline, CDR1 is MNHEY and CDR2 SVGAGI. V lost 0 bases to trimming and J lost 3 bases; unmatched junction nucleotides: 4.

In its sample, this clone was seen once. The chain employs TRBV6-5 and TRBJ2-7, with unresolved D. CDR1 is MNHEY and CDR2 is SVGAGI in the germline V gene. The CDR3 length is 13 residues. V lost 4 bases, J lost 0 bases, and 7 bases lay in between. The CDR3 DNA sequence: TGTGCCAGCAGTTTTCAGAACTCCTACGAGCAGTACTTC. It specifies CASSFQNSYEQYF.